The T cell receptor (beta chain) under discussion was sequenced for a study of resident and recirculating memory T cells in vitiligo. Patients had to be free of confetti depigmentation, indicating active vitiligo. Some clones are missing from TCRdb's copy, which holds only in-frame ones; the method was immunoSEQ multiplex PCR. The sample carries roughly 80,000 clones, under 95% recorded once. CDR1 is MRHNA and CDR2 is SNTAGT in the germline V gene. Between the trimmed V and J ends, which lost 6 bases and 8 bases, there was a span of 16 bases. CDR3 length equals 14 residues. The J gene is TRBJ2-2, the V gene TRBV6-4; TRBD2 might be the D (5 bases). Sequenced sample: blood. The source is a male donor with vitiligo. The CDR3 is CASRRPRGAGELFF. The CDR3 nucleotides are TGTGCCAGCAGGAGACCCCGGGGTGCGGGGGAGCTGTTTTTT.